This T cell receptor (beta chain) was observed in a study of blood T cell repertoires in COVID-19. Study-level background: Samples representing acute and convalescent COVID-19 were sourced from the United States, Italy and Spain.

The CDR3 has 15 residues. From germline, CDR1 is MGHRA and CDR2 YSYEKL. V lost 2 bases and J lost 6, with 13 bases in between. In this sample, this clone turned up once. This table comes from immunoSEQ multiplex PCR, and its TCRdb copy is limited to in-frame clones, with some not included. The sample has a few hundred thousand clones; around nine tenths are singletons. Material: PBMCs or T cells enriched from blood (not recorded which). The rearrangement joins TRBV4-1 to TRBJ2-2; D might be TRBD1 (6 bases). This receptor was identified in a woman aged 45-59 years who had recovered from COVID-19. CDR3: CASSQIQGSPGELFF. The CDR3 DNA reads as TGCGCCAGCAGCCAAATACAGGGATCCCCCGGGGAGCTGTTTTTT.